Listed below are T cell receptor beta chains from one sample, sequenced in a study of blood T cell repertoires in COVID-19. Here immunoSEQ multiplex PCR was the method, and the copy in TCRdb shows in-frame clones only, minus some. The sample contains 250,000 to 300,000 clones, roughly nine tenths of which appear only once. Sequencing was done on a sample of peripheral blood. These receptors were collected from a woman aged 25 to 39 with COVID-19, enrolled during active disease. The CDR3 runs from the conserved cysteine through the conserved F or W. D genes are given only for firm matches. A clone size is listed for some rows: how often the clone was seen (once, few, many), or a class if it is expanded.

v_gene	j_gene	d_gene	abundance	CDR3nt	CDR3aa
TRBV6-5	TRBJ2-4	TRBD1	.	TGTGCCAGCAGAACGGACAGGGGGAAGGAAAACATTCAGTACTTC	CASRTDRGKENIQYF
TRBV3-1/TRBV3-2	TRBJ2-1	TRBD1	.	TGTGCCAGCAGCCCGGCCGGACAGGGGGCGAATGAGCAGTTCTTC	CASSPAGQGANEQFF
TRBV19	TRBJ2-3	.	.	TGTGCCAGTAGTAACAGGGGCACAGATACGCAGTATTTT	CASSNRGTDTQYF
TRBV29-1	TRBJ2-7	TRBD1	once	TGCAGCGTTGCAGGGACAGCCTACGAGCAGTACTTC	CSVAGTAYEQYF
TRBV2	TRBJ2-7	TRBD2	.	TGTGCCAGCAGTGGAGGGACTAACCCCGCCTACGAGCAGTACTTC	CASSGGTNPAYEQYF
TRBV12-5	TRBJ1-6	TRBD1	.	TGTGCTAGTGGTTTGGAGGGGGCGGGGGGCTCACCCCTCCACTTT	CASGLEGAGGSPLHF
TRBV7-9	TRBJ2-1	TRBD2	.	TGTGCCAGCAGCCCTCCACGGGGGGTATACAATGAGCAGTTCTTC	CASSPPRGVYNEQFF
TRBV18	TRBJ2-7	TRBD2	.	TGTGCCAGCTCACCACCTAGCGGGGGTCAGAGCTCCTACGAGCAGTACTTC	CASSPPSGGQSSYEQYF
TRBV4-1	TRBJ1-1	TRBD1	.	TGCGCCAGCAGCCGAGGACAGGGGGCGAGATGGACTGAAGCTTTCTTT	CASSRGQGARWTEAFF
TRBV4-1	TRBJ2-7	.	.	TGCGCCAGCAGCCAACCGGGTGCCTACGAGCAGTACTTC	CASSQPGAYEQYF
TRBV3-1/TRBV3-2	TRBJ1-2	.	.	TGTGCCAGCAGTCCACAGGGTGACTATGGCTACACCTTC	CASSPQGDYGYTF
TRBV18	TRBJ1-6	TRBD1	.	TGTGCCAGCTCAACTTGGGGACAGCCAGAATCACCCCTCCACTTT	CASSTWGQPESPLHF
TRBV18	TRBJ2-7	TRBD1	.	TGTGCCAGCTCACCAGGATCCCGGACAGGGTCTTACGAGCAGTACTTC	CASSPGSRTGSYEQYF